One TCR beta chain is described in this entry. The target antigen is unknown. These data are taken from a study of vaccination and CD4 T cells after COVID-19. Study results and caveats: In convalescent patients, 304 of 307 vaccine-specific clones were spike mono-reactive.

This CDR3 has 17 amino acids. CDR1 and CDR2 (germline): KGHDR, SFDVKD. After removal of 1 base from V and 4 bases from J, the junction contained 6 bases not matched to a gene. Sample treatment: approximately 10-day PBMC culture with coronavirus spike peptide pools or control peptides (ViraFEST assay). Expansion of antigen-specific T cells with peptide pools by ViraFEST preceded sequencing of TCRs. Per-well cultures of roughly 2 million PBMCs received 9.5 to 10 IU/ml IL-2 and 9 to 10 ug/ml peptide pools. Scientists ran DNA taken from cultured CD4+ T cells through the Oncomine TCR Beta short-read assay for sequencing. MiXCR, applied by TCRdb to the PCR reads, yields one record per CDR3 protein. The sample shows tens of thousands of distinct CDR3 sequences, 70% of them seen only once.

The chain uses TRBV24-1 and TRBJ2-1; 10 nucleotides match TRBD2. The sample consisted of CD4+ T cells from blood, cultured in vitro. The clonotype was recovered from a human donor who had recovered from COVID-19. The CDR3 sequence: CATSDLPVAGGYNEQFF. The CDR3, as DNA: TGTGCCACCAGTGATTTACCTGTAGCGGGAGGTTACAATGAGCAGTTCTTC.